The 20 T cell receptor beta chains listed next were all sequenced from one sample in a study of response to subunit inactivated influenza vaccine. TCRdb reprocessed the RT-PCR reads with MiXCR, giving one entry per CDR3 protein. This table has about 190,000 distinct CDR3 sequences, about 15% appearing once. Source: CD8+ T cells sorted from PBMCs, taken less than 6 days after vaccination. These TCRs come from a man aged 50-59 years who received an inactivated influenza vaccine.

This clonotype showed up many times. The chain combines TRBV24-1 with TRBJ2-7, with 9 bases identical to TRBD1. Germline trimming cut 4 bases from V and 2 bases from J; bases unmatched to any gene: 5. The CDR3 has 15 residues. CDR1 KGHDR and CDR2 SFDVKD come from the germline V gene. CDR3 sequence reads: CATSDPGQGTYEQYF. CDR3 DNA sequence: TGTGCCACCAGTGACCCGGGACAGGGTACCTACGAGCAGTACTTC.

V is TRBV14 and J is TRBJ2-2; perhaps TRBD2 as D (5 bases). The CDR3 covers 14 residues. Germline CDR1 reads SGHDN; CDR2 reads FVKESK. Trimming took off 0 bases at V and 8 bases at J, with 10 bases between the two ends. CDR3 amino acids: CASSQDGLAGELFF. CDR3 bases: TGTGCCAGCAGCCAAGACGGACTGGCGGGGGAGCTGTTTTTT.

Only a few counts were recorded for this clonotype. This rearrangement joins TRBV6-2 or TRBV6-3 to TRBJ2-3; 9 bases align to TRBD1. J was trimmed by 10 bases and V by 4 bases; bases with no gene match: 18. CDR1 and CDR2 (germline): MNHEY, SVGEGT. The CDR3 sequence is 17 residues long. The DNA of the CDR3 is TGTGCCAGCAGTTTCGAGACTTACCGGGACAGGGACCAGGCGCAGTATTTT. This codes for CASSFETYRDRDQAQYF.

In its sample, this clonotype was seen many times. The chain links TRBV15 to TRBJ2-1; 11 bases are shared with TRBD2. There are 15 residues in the CDR3. The germline CDR1 and CDR2 sequences are LNHNV and YYDKDF (reference sequence). V lost 0 bases, J lost 9 bases, and 4 bases stayed unmatched. CDR3 region: CATSRDLGLAGEQFF. The DNA for the CDR3 is TGTGCCACCAGCAGAGACCTTGGACTAGCGGGTGAGCAGTTCTTC.

The rearrangement joins TRBV29-1 to TRBJ2-5; TRBD1 matches at 9 bases. Germline V gene sequence: CDR1 SQVTM, CDR2 ANQGSEA. The V segment lost 3 bases and the J segment 5 bases; nucleotides outside the gene matches: 4. The CDR3 runs 13 residues. In nucleotides, the CDR3 is TGCAGCGTTGAGGGACAGGGTGGGGAGACCCAGTACTTC. Translated: CSVEGQGGETQYF. Full variable domain (outside the CDR3, taken from reference TRBV29-1 and TRBJ2-5): SAVISQKPSRDICQRGTSLTIQCQVDSQVTMMFWYRQQPGQSLTLIATANQGSEATYESGFVIDKFPISRPNLTFSTLTVSNMSPEDSSIYLCSVEGQGGETQYFGPGTRLLVL.

This rearrangement joins TRBV20-1 to TRBJ2-2; 13 bases line up with TRBD2. The CDR3 covers 18 residues. V lost 0 bases and J lost 7; bases outside the gene matches: 11. Germline lookup yields CDR1 DFQATT and CDR2 SNEGSKA (reference sequence). CDR3 bases: TGCAGTGCTAGAGAGCCCGACGGACTAGCGGGAGTCTACGGGGAGCTGTTTTTT. Translation: CSAREPDGLAGVYGELFF.

This clonotype showed up many times. The chain links TRBV27 to TRBJ2-1; D is uncertain. V was trimmed by 6 bases and J by 3 bases, leaving 6 bases between them. The CDR3 is made up of 12 amino acids. Germline loops: CDR1 MNHEY, CDR2 SMNVEV (reference sequence). The CDR3 reads CASRSDYNEQFF. Here the CDR3 DNA reads TGTGCCAGCAGATCGGACTACAATGAGCAGTTCTTC.

This clonotype was found once. The CDR3 DNA sequence: TGTGCCAGCAGTTTACTTGCTAGCGGGAGAGGAGGCACAGATACGCAGTATTTT. This sequence encodes CASSLLASGRGGTDTQYF. V and J are TRBV6-5 and TRBJ2-3; 10 bases are shared with TRBD2. CDR1 MNHEY and CDR2 SVGAGI come from the germline V gene. CDR3 length: 18 amino acids. The J segment lost 1 base and the V segment lost 4 bases, leaving 11 bases of the junction unmatched.

This clonotype was seen more than once but under ten times. The gene calls are TRBV6-5 and TRBJ2-3; D is uncertain. This CDR3 is 13 amino acids long. Trimming took 1 base from V and 1 from J, leaving 3 bases between them. The germline gives CDR1 MNHEY, CDR2 SVGAGI. This CDR3 is CASSYFGTDTQYF. The CDR3 coding sequence is TGTGCCAGCAGTTACTTCGGCACAGATACGCAGTATTTT.

This rearrangement joins TRBV27 to TRBJ2-4; D remains ambiguous. CDR1 and CDR2 from the germline V gene are MNHEY and SMNVEV (reference sequence). This CDR3 contains 14 residues. The V end was cut by 0 bases, the J end by 3 bases, with 6 bases between. CDR3 in DNA: TGTGCCAGCAGTTTATCTGCCTTCAAAAACATTCAGTACTTC. It specifies CASSLSAFKNIQYF.

This clonotype has more than one count but fewer than ten. The chain uses TRBV10-3 and TRBJ1-2; D is ambiguous. The CDR3 is 14 residues long. Germline V gene sequence: CDR1 ENHRY, CDR2 SYGVKD. V dropped 0 bases and J dropped 4 bases, with 9 bases sitting between them. In DNA, the CDR3 is TGTGCCATCAGTGAGTCGCGGGGAGGCTATGGCTACACCTTC. This encodes CAISESRGGYGYTF.

This clonotype is categorized as medium-sized. The chain is built from TRBV29-1 and TRBJ2-7; D may be TRBD1 or TRBD2 (5 bases each). This CDR3 spans 12 amino acids. Deletions cut 2 bases from V and 2 bases from J, with 7 bases between. CDR1 and CDR2 from the germline V gene are SQVTM and ANQGSEA. Here the CDR3 reads CSVELGPYEQYF. CDR3 DNA: TGCAGCGTTGAATTGGGACCCTACGAGCAGTACTTC.

This clonotype was counted only a few times. This chain joins TRBV28 and TRBJ2-5; D gene ambiguous. CDR1 is MDHEN and CDR2 is SYDVKM in the germline V gene. The CDR3 has 12 residues. V gave up 5 bases and J gave up 4 bases, with 8 bases separating them. This CDR3 is CASSLWAETQYF. CDR3 DNA: TGTGCCAGCAGTCTGTGGGCAGAGACCCAGTACTTC. Together with reference TRBV28 and TRBJ2-5, the CDR3 gives the full variable domain: DVKVTQSSRYLVKRTGEKVFLECVQDMDHENMFWYRQDPGLGLRLIYFSYDVKMKEKGDIPEGYSVSREKKERFSLILESASTNQTSMYLCASSLWAETQYFGPGTRLLVL.

This clonotype appeared once. The chain recombines TRBV9 with TRBJ2-7; 8 bases agree with TRBD2. Trimming removed 4 bases from V and 3 bases from J; junction bases left unmatched: 6. The CDR3 spans 14 residues. Germline CDR1 and CDR2: SGDLS and YYNGEE. CDR3 nucleotide sequence: TGTGCCAGCAGCATCTTTGCGGGGGGCTACGAGCAGTACTTC. Translated: CASSIFAGGYEQYF.

The chain recombines TRBV12-3 or TRBV12-4 with TRBJ2-7; 16 bases fit TRBD2. CDR3 size: 18 residues. The ends lost 5 bases at V and 0 bases at J; junction bases unmatched: 7. The CDR3 is CASSPGTSGGGSSYEQYF. CDR3 coding DNA: TGTGCCAGCAGTCCCGGGACTAGCGGGGGGGGTAGCTCCTACGAGCAGTACTTC.

This rearrangement joins TRBV7-2 to TRBJ2-1, with unresolved D. The germline CDR1 and CDR2 sequences are SGHTA and FQGNSA. The V end lost 1 base, the J end lost 10 bases, and 11 bases lay between the germline ends. The CDR3 length is 13 residues. CDR3 bases: TGTGCCAGCAGCTTAGAGACCCCTTTGGAGCAGTTCTTC. Its translation: CASSLETPLEQFF. The full variable domain, in which reference TRBV7-2 and TRBJ2-1 provide the parts outside the CDR3, is GAGVSQSPSNKVTEKGKDVELRCDPISGHTALYWYRQSLGQGLEFLIYFQGNSAPDKSGLPSDRFSAERTGGSVSTLTIQRTQQEDSAVYLCASSLETPLEQFFGPGTRLTVL.

This clonotype is labeled medium-sized. The chain couples TRBV4-3 to TRBJ1-2; no reliable D call. Germline CDR1 LGHNA, CDR2 YSLEER. V dropped 0 bases and J dropped 3 bases, with 11 bases sitting between them. The CDR3 sequence is 15 residues long. CDR3 protein: CASSQDRTVHYGYTF. In nucleotides, the CDR3 is TGCGCCAGCAGCCAAGATCGTACAGTGCACTATGGCTACACCTTC.

A few counts support this clonotype. V and J are TRBV6-1 and TRBJ2-1; D uncertain. Germline assignment: CDR1 MNHNS and CDR2 SASEGT. The CDR3 length is 16 residues. Deletions cut 0 bases from V and 0 bases from J, with 9 bases between. The CDR3 DNA is TGTGCCAGCAGTGAAGCTGAGGATCCCTCCTACAATGAGCAGTTCTTC. It specifies CASSEAEDPSYNEQFF.

About this clonotype itself: The conserved final phenylalanine or tryptophan is absent from the CDR3, which likely points to a read error. The chain combines TRBV23-1 with TRBJ2-1; 7 positions match TRBD1. TRBV23-1 is recorded as an ORF, its role being uncertain. V lost 3 bases, J lost 5 bases, and 10 bases stayed unmatched. The CDR3 loop spans 16 amino acids. CDR3: CASSHVDRAVDNEQFL. DNA of the CDR3: TGCGCCAGCAGTCATGTTGACAGGGCGGTAGACAATGAGCAGTTCTTG.

The chain has TRBV12-3 or TRBV12-4 and TRBJ2-3; 8 bases map to TRBD1. V was pared by 5 bases and J by 13 bases, with 8 bases of the junction left unmatched. The length of the CDR3 is 12 residues. The CDR3 DNA follows: TGTGCCAGCAGTACGGACAGGGTGGACGAGTATTTT. It encodes CASSTDRVDEYF.